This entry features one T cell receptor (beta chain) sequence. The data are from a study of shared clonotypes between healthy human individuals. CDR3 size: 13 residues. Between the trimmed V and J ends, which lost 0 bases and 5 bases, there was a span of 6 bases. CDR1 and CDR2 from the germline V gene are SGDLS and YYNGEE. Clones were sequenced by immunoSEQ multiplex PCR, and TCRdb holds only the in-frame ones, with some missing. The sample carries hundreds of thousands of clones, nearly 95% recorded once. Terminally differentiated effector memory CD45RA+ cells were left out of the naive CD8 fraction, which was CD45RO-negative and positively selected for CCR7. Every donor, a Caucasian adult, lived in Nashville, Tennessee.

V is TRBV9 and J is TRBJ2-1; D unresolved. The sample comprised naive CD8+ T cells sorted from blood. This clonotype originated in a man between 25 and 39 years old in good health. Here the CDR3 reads CASSVDIHNEQFF. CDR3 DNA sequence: TGTGCCAGCAGCGTAGATATTCACAATGAGCAGTTCTTC.